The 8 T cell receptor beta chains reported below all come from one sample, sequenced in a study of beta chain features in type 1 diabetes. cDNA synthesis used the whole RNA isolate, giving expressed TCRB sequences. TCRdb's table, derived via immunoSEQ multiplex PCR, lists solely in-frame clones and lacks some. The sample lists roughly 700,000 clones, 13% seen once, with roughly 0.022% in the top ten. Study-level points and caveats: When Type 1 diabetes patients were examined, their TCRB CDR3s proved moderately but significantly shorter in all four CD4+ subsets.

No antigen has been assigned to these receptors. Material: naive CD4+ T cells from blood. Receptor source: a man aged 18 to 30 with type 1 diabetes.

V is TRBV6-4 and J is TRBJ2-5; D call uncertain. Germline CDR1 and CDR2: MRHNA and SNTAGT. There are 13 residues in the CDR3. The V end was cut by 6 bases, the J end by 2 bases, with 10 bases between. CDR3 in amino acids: CASSVHEQETQYF. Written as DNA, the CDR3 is TGTGCCAGCAGCGTGCATGAACAAGAGACCCAGTACTTC.

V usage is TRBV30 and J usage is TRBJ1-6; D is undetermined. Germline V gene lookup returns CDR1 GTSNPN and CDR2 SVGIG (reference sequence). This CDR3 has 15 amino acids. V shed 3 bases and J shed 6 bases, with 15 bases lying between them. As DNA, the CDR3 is TGTGCCTGGAGCCCAATTCTGGGGATTAATTCACCCCTCCACTTT. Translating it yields CAWSPILGINSPLHF.

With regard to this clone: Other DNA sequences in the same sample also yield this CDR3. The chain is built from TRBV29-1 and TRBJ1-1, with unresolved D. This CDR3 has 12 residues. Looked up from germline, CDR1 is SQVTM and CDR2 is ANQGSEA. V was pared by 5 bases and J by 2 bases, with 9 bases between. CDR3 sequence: CSVRAGNTEAFF. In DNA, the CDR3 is TGCAGCGTTAGAGCGGGAAACACTGAAGCTTTCTTT.

The CDR3 DNA sequence: TGTGCCAGCAGCCGAACTCAATACGAGCAGTACTTC. Its protein product is CASSRTQYEQYF. V is TRBV5-6 and J is TRBJ2-7; D unresolved. Germline V gene data show CDR1 as SGHDT and CDR2 as YYEEEE. Trimming stripped 4 bases from V and 4 bases from J, with 9 bases between. CDR3 length: 12 amino acids.

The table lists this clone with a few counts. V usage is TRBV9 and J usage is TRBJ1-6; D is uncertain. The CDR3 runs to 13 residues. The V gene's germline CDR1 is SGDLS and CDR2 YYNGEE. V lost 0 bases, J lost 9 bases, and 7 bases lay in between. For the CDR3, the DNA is TGTGCCAGCAGCGTAGTGGAGGGTTCACCCCTCCACTTT. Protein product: CASSVVEGSPLHF.

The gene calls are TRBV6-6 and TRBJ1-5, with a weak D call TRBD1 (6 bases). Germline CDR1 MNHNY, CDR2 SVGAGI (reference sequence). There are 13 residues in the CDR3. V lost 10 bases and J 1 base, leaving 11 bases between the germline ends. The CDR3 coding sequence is TGTGCCACTCTCCAGGGGAGCAATCAGCCCCAGCATTTT. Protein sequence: CATLQGSNQPQHF.

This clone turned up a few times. The CDR3 coding sequence is TGCGCCAGCAGCCAAGAAAAGGGGGCGCGAGGAAACACCATATATTTT. It yields the protein CASSQEKGARGNTIYF. The J gene is TRBJ1-3, the V gene TRBV4-1, with 7 nucleotides matching TRBD1. The CDR3 loop spans 16 amino acids. CDR1 is MGHRA, CDR2 YSYEKL, per germline. Germline trimming cut 0 bases from V and 4 bases from J; bases unmatched to any gene: 6.

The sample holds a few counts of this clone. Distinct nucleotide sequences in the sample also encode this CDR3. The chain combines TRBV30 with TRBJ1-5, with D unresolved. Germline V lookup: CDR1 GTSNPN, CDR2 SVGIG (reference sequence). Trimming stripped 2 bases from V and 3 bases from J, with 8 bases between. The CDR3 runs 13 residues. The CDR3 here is CAWSSGSNQPQHF. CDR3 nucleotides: TGTGCCTGGAGTTCCGGGTCCAATCAGCCCCAGCATTTT.